These T cell receptor beta chains were read from a single sample in a study of blood T cell repertoires in COVID-19. TCRdb's table, derived via immunoSEQ multiplex PCR, lists solely in-frame clones and lacks some. The sample shows 150,000 to 200,000 clones, roughly 90% of them seen only once. The sequenced material came from PBMCs or T cells enriched from blood (not recorded which). These receptors all stem from a woman between 50 and 59 years old who had recovered from COVID-19. Each CDR3 is given with its conserved first and last residue. Part of the rows lack a size; the others show once, few, many or a class for expanded clones.

cdr3_length	v_call	clone_size	cdr3_aa
13	TRBV18	-	CASSREANTEAFF
16	TRBV2	-	CASSENYRGGLLGEYF
11	TRBV2	once	CASSARDEQYF
14	TRBV15	few	CATRTGLVDNEQFF
14	TRBV11-2	-	CASSPRGRGYGYTF
16	TRBV27	-	CASTPRLAGGPDTQYF
16	TRBV9	-	CASSVGVSGYTDTQYF
15	TRBV6-5	few	CASSYIPGPDQPQHF
17	TRBV6-1	few	CASSGTWGLAGATVQYF
14	TRBV11-3	-	CASSLASTQGTQYF
13	TRBV19	-	CASSISETGELFF
18	TRBV4-3	-	CASSQAAGGDSSNYGYTF
16	TRBV4-3	once	CASSQGPGQGGSPLHF
12	TRBV19	-	CASSLSNTEAFF
18	TRBV7-9	-	CASSPDRGLGYSNQPQHF
13	TRBV7-3	-	CASSFPGGFGYTF
14	TRBV14	-	CASSQSSGGFGYTF
13	TRBV10-3	-	CAISEMAQAGYTF
15	TRBV6-5	-	CASSRTGAGANVLTF
13	TRBV12-3/TRBV12-4	-	CASSTVRGTEAFF
17	TRBV10-2	-	CASSEFSGSGGPYGYTF
13	TRBV24-1	-	CATSEQRRDTQYF
13	TRBV7-3	-	CASRAGPYNEQFF
15	TRBV18	-	CASSRTGLPRETQYF
13	TRBV7-3	-	CASSPRQDATQFF
17	TRBV19	-	CASKEGQDYWGNYGYTF
16	TRBV7-9	-	CASSLARGSYNSPLHF
17	TRBV27	-	CASSLRAVGGVGQPQHF